This T cell receptor (beta chain) was sequenced during a study of OX40 agonist ivuxolimab in advanced cancers. Using immunoSEQ multiplex PCR, the repertoire was profiled, and TCRdb retains in-frame clones only, with some absent. This sample yields fewer than 80,000 clones, of which roughly 89% are seen a single time; approximately 5.6% belongs to the top ten. The length of the CDR3 is 16 residues. The V and J ends lost 8 bases and 2 bases respectively, with 19 bases between them. Germline CDR1 WNHNN, CDR2 SYGVQD (reference sequence). The receptor's source is an adult with an advanced solid tumor such as melanoma, head and neck, liver or kidney cancer. This rearrangement joins TRBV10-1 to TRBJ1-5, with D maybe TRBD1 (5 bases). Sequencing was performed on CD4+ or CD8+ T cells sorted from blood, taken in a trial of the OX40 agonist ivuxolimab. The CDR3 sequence: CASSPGTSPGNQPQHF. CDR3 bases: TGCGCCAGCTCCCCCGGGACCTCTCCGGGCAATCAGCCCCAGCATTTT.